The 8 T cell receptor beta chains below all came from one sample that was sequenced in a study of OX40 agonist ivuxolimab in advanced cancers. Profiled with immunoSEQ multiplex PCR; TCRdb holds only in-frame clones, not every one. The sample records 60,000 or so clones, 70% to 90% being singletons. The material sequenced was CD4+ or CD8+ T cells sorted from blood, taken in a trial of the OX40 agonist ivuxolimab. These receptors originate from an adult with an advanced solid tumor such as melanoma, head and neck, liver or kidney cancer.

The chain is built from TRBV5-4 and TRBJ1-1; D may be TRBD1 (5 bases). Germline lookup yields CDR1 SGHNT and CDR2 YYREEE (reference sequence). V shed 2 bases and J shed 1 base, with 6 bases lying between them. The CDR3 extends over 13 amino acids. The CDR3: CASSFQGNTEAFF. The CDR3 region has the DNA TGTGCCAGCAGCTTTCAGGGGAACACTGAAGCTTTCTTT.

The CDR3 loop is CASSFPMLTDQTIQGWHTEAFF. The CDR3 coding sequence is TGTGCCAGCAGTTTTCCGATGCTGACCGACCAAACGATACAGGGGTGGCACACTGAAGCTTTCTTT. The genes are TRBV28 and TRBJ1-1, with 7 bases aligning to TRBD1. The CDR3 is made up of 22 amino acids. V lost 3 bases and J lost 3; bases outside the gene matches: 28. Germline CDR1 is MDHEN and CDR2 is SYDVKM.

This chain links TRBV28 with TRBJ2-7; D not resolved. Deletions cut 5 bases from V and 1 base from J, with 6 bases between. CDR1 and CDR2 (germline): MDHEN, SYDVKM. This CDR3 contains 12 residues. CDR3 protein: CASSPGSYEQYV. In nucleotides, the CDR3 is TGTGCCAGCAGTCCTGGGTCCTACGAGCAGTACGTC.

The chain couples TRBV19 to TRBJ2-7, with D unclear. From germline, CDR1 is LNHDA and CDR2 SQIVND (reference sequence). This CDR3 has 10 amino acids. The V gene lost 8 bases and the J gene lost 9 bases, with 11 bases spanning the gap. Here the CDR3 DNA reads TGTGCCAGTGGTCCCGGCGGGCAGTACTTC. Translation gives CASGPGGQYF.

V and J are TRBV6-5 and TRBJ2-3, with TRBD2 identical over 11 bases. CDR1 MNHEY and CDR2 SVGAGI come from the germline V gene. The CDR3 is 16 amino acids. The ends lost 2 bases at V and 4 bases at J; junction bases unmatched: 5. CDR3 protein: CASSYRLAGGADTQYF. Here the CDR3 DNA reads TGTGCCAGCAGTTACCGCTTAGCGGGGGGGGCAGATACGCAGTATTTT.

This chain uses TRBV6-1 with TRBJ2-7; TRBD1 matches 9 bases. V dropped 1 base and J dropped 5; count of bases not matched to a gene: 6. CDR1 and CDR2 (germline): MNHNS, SASEGT. CDR3 length: 15 amino acids. CDR3 in DNA: TGTGCCAGCAGTGAAGATGGGACAGGGCTTCACGAGCAGTACGTC. This translates into CASSEDGTGLHEQYV.

V gene TRBV7-8 combines with J gene TRBJ2-1; D not resolved. CDR3 length: 14 amino acids. The V gene lost 5 bases and the J gene lost 10 bases, with 18 bases spanning the gap. The germline gives CDR1 SGHVS, CDR2 FQNEAQ. The CDR3 spells CASSLPLGIGEQFF. The CDR3 region has the DNA TGTGCCAGCAGCCTGCCCTTGGGGATCGGGGAGCAGTTCTTC.

V and J are TRBV5-6 and TRBJ2-3; TRBD2 aligns across 11 bases. The junction had 9 bases not matched to a gene; V was cut back by 7 bases and J by 2 bases. Germline V gene lookup returns CDR1 SGHDT and CDR2 YYEEEE. This CDR3 is 16 amino acids long. CDR3 region: CASGDTSGGNTDTQYF. CDR3 DNA sequence: TGTGCCAGCGGCGACACTAGCGGGGGTAACACAGATACGCAGTATTTT.